Listed below are T cell receptor beta chains from one sample, sequenced in a study of blood T cell repertoires in COVID-19. Using immunoSEQ multiplex PCR, the repertoire was profiled, and TCRdb retains in-frame clones only, with some absent. The sample consists of roughly 230,000 clones, over 85% of them appearing once. The sample was PBMCs or T cells enriched from blood (not recorded which). These TCRs come from a woman aged 25 to 39 with acute COVID-19. Both conserved end residues are part of each CDR3. The D gene is left open where the match is weak. Clone size is shown for a subset of rows, as once, few, many or a class of expanded clone.

CDR3: CASSSPLNTEAFF
DNA: TGTGCCAGCAGTTCCCCCTTGAACACTGAAGCTTTCTTT
size: -
V: TRBV28
D: -
J: TRBJ1-1

CDR3: CASTPLTEGNTEAFF
DNA: TGTGCCAGCACTCCCCTGACTGAAGGGAACACTGAAGCTTTCTTT
size: -
V: TRBV27
D: -
J: TRBJ1-1

CDR3: CASSLSMEDFYEQYF
DNA: TGTGCCAGCAGCTTGTCGATGGAGGACTTCTACGAGCAGTACTTC
size: -
V: TRBV13
D: -
J: TRBJ2-7

CDR3: CASSPTGLGNTIYF
DNA: TGTGCCAGCAGCCCGACAGGGCTTGGAAACACCATATATTTT
size: once
V: TRBV5-6
D: TRBD1
J: TRBJ1-3

CDR3: CASSQAYRFYEQYF
DNA: TGTGCCAGCAGCCAAGCGTACAGGTTCTACGAGCAGTACTTC
size: -
V: TRBV3-1/TRBV3-2
D: -
J: TRBJ2-7

CDR3: CASSRTNTEAFF
DNA: TGTGCCAGTAGTCGAACAAACACTGAAGCTTTCTTT
size: -
V: TRBV19
D: -
J: TRBJ1-1

CDR3: CASSKGQYNEQFF
DNA: TGTGCCAGTAGTAAGGGACAGTACAATGAGCAGTTCTTC
size: -
V: TRBV19
D: TRBD1
J: TRBJ2-1

CDR3: CASSAGTGLKKLFF
DNA: TGTGCCAGCAGTGCCGGGACAGGGTTGAAGAAACTGTTTTTT
size: -
V: TRBV2
D: TRBD1
J: TRBJ1-4

CDR3: CASREGVSNTEAFF
DNA: TGTGCCAGCAGGGAGGGAGTCTCGAACACTGAAGCTTTCTTT
size: -
V: TRBV2
D: -
J: TRBJ1-1

CDR3: CASGLTLAGGPDEQFF
DNA: TGTGCTAGTGGTTTGACTCTAGCGGGGGGGCCAGATGAGCAGTTCTTC
size: -
V: TRBV12-5
D: TRBD2
J: TRBJ2-1

CDR3: CARSLAGGGGNQPQHF
DNA: TGCGCCCGCAGCTTGGCGGGGGGGGGCGGCAATCAGCCCCAGCATTTT
size: -
V: TRBV5-1
D: -
J: TRBJ1-5

CDR3: CASRLSGMAGNTIYF
DNA: TGTGCCAGCAGACTTTCAGGGATGGCTGGAAACACCATATATTTT
size: few
V: TRBV6-5
D: -
J: TRBJ1-3

CDR3: CASSPDRAGSYEQYF
DNA: TGTGCCAGCAGTCCGGACAGGGCGGGCTCCTACGAGCAGTACTTC
size: -
V: TRBV6-5
D: TRBD1
J: TRBJ2-7

CDR3: CASSLAAGGLTDTQYF
DNA: TGCGCCAGCAGCTTGGCGGCGGGGGGCCTCACAGATACGCAGTATTTT
size: few
V: TRBV5-1
D: TRBD2
J: TRBJ2-3

CDR3: CASSLRQGLVGYTF
DNA: TGTGCCAGCAGCCTCCGACAGGGGTTAGTGGGCTACACCTTC
size: -
V: TRBV7-9
D: TRBD1
J: TRBJ1-2

CDR3: CAWEGGYTGELFF
DNA: TGTGCCTGGGAGGGGGGGTACACCGGGGAGCTGTTTTTT
size: -
V: TRBV30
D: -
J: TRBJ2-2

CDR3: CASTQRGGRRNIQYF
DNA: TGTGCCAGCACGCAGCGGGGGGGCCGTCGGAACATTCAGTACTTC
size: -
V: TRBV28
D: TRBD2
J: TRBJ2-4

CDR3: CASERPAAAETQYF
DNA: TGTGCCAGCGAGCGACCGGCGGCGGCAGAGACCCAGTACTTC
size: -
V: TRBV2
D: -
J: TRBJ2-5

CDR3: CASSQEIDYEQYF
DNA: TGTGCCAGCAGCCAAGAGATAGATTACGAGCAGTACTTC
size: -
V: TRBV3-1/TRBV3-2
D: -
J: TRBJ2-7

CDR3: CASSSPGGTEAFF
DNA: TGTGCCAGCAGCTCCCCCGGCGGCACTGAAGCTTTCTTT
size: few
V: TRBV7-9
D: -
J: TRBJ1-1

CDR3: CASSLGSGATNEKLFF
DNA: TGTGCCAGCAGCTTAGGCTCGGGGGCAACTAATGAAAAACTGTTTTTT
size: few
V: TRBV7-2
D: -
J: TRBJ1-4

CDR3: CASSQDSADTQYF
DNA: TGCGCCAGCAGCCAAGATAGCGCAGATACGCAGTATTTT
size: -
V: TRBV4-3
D: -
J: TRBJ2-3

CDR3: CASSRSSGSTDTQYF
DNA: TGTGCCAGCAGCCGATCTAGCGGAAGCACAGATACGCAGTATTTT
size: -
V: TRBV7-9
D: TRBD2
J: TRBJ2-3

CDR3: CAWSERTGSYNSPLHF
DNA: TGTGCCTGGAGCGAGAGGACAGGATCCTATAATTCACCCCTCCACTTT
size: -
V: TRBV30
D: TRBD1
J: TRBJ1-6

CDR3: CSSAPGQGDGYTF
DNA: TGCAGCTCCGCCCCGGGACAGGGGGATGGCTACACCTTC
size: -
V: TRBV29-1
D: TRBD1
J: TRBJ1-2

CDR3: CASSQNFQGLNEKLFF
DNA: TGTGCCAGCAGCCAGAATTTCCAGGGCCTAAATGAAAAACTGTTTTTT
size: -
V: TRBV4-2
D: -
J: TRBJ1-4

CDR3: CASSLRGYGYTF
DNA: TGTGCCAGCAGTTTAAGGGGATATGGCTACACCTTC
size: -
V: TRBV6-2/TRBV6-3
D: -
J: TRBJ1-2

CDR3: CASTNPPPGELFF
DNA: TGTGCCAGCACCAATCCCCCCCCCGGGGAGCTGTTTTTT
size: -
V: TRBV28
D: -
J: TRBJ2-2

CDR3: CASSETRLAAVYEQYF
DNA: TGTGCCAGCAGTGAAACCCGACTAGCGGCCGTTTACGAGCAGTACTTC
size: -
V: TRBV2
D: TRBD2
J: TRBJ2-7

CDR3: CASSRGGGVPNEQFF
DNA: TGTGCCAGCAGCCGGGGAGGGGGGGTCCCCAATGAGCAGTTCTTC
size: few
V: TRBV5-4
D: -
J: TRBJ2-1

CDR3: CASSFARGYGYTF
DNA: TGTGCCAGCAGCTTTGCTCGCGGCTATGGCTACACCTTC
size: -
V: TRBV12-3/TRBV12-4
D: -
J: TRBJ1-2

CDR3: CASSPGGTSGSYEQYF
DNA: TGTGCCAGCAGCCCCGGGGGGACTAGCGGCTCCTACGAGCAGTACTTC
size: few
V: TRBV7-3
D: TRBD2
J: TRBJ2-7

CDR3: CASSPTGIGYGYTF
DNA: TGTGCCAGCTCACCAACAGGGATAGGCTATGGCTACACCTTC
size: -
V: TRBV18
D: -
J: TRBJ1-2

CDR3: CASSHRDSLDEQYF
DNA: TGTGCCAGCAGTCACCGGGACAGTCTGGACGAGCAGTACTTC
size: -
V: TRBV27
D: TRBD1
J: TRBJ2-7

CDR3: CASSIIAGEGNEQFF
DNA: TGTGCCAGTAGTATCATAGCGGGGGAAGGGAATGAGCAGTTCTTC
size: -
V: TRBV19
D: TRBD2
J: TRBJ2-1

CDR3: CASRAGGRYEQYF
DNA: TGCGCCAGCAGGGCAGGGGGTCGGTACGAGCAGTACTTC
size: -
V: TRBV10-2
D: TRBD1
J: TRBJ2-7

CDR3: CASSLRQGGQPQHF
DNA: TGTGCCAGCAGCCTCAGACAGGGGGGCCAGCCCCAGCATTTT
size: -
V: TRBV7-8
D: TRBD1
J: TRBJ1-5

CDR3: CASSLAGGENTEAFF
DNA: TGTGCCAGCAGCTTAGCCGGGGGGGAAAACACTGAAGCTTTCTTT
size: once
V: TRBV7-9
D: -
J: TRBJ1-1

CDR3: CASSEGTGSSGELFF
DNA: TGTGCCAGCAGTGAAGGGACAGGGAGTAGCGGGGAGCTGTTTTTT
size: -
V: TRBV6-1
D: TRBD1
J: TRBJ2-2

CDR3: CASSPPSGTSGGGPHEQFF
DNA: TGTGCCAGCAGCCCCCCATCCGGGACTAGCGGGGGGGGCCCCCATGAGCAGTTCTTC
size: -
V: TRBV3-1/TRBV3-2
D: TRBD2
J: TRBJ2-1

CDR3: CASKALDRVRTPLHF
DNA: TGTGCCAGCAAGGCACTTGACAGGGTGAGGACACCCCTCCACTTT
size: -
V: TRBV6-5
D: TRBD1
J: TRBJ1-6

CDR3: CASRELGALNYGYTF
DNA: TGTGCCAGCAGGGAATTGGGGGCGCTGAACTATGGCTACACCTTC
size: few
V: TRBV7-2
D: -
J: TRBJ1-2

CDR3: CASSSNHRAEQYF
DNA: TGTGCCAGCAGCTCAAATCACAGGGCCGAGCAGTACTTC
size: -
V: TRBV13
D: -
J: TRBJ2-7

CDR3: CASSLWADRSNQPQHF
DNA: TGTGCCAGCAGTTTATGGGCCGACCGTAGCAATCAGCCCCAGCATTTT
size: -
V: TRBV27
D: -
J: TRBJ1-5

CDR3: CASSQNLAESYAQYF
DNA: TGCGCCAGCAGCCAAAATCTTGCGGAATCCTACGCGCAGTACTTC
size: many
V: TRBV4-1
D: -
J: TRBJ2-7

CDR3: CASSLAGNTEAFF
DNA: TGTGCCAGCAGTTTAGCAGGGAACACTGAAGCTTTCTTT
size: once
V: TRBV27
D: -
J: TRBJ1-1

CDR3: CASSEAGQGNTEAFF
DNA: TGTGCCAGCAGTGAAGCAGGACAGGGGAACACTGAAGCTTTCTTT
size: -
V: TRBV6-1
D: TRBD1
J: TRBJ1-1

CDR3: CASSFSGQNSPLHF
DNA: TGTGCCAGCAGCTTCTCGGGACAAAATTCACCCCTCCACTTT
size: -
V: TRBV7-8
D: -
J: TRBJ1-6

CDR3: CAITIRGRGGQDEQFF
DNA: TGTGCCATCACGATCCGTGGGCGGGGGGGCCAGGATGAGCAGTTCTTC
size: -
V: TRBV10-3
D: TRBD2
J: TRBJ2-1